This is a list of T cell receptor beta chains from one sample in a study of cytomegalovirus exposure and HLA in healthy donors. The table came from immunoSEQ multiplex PCR; TCRdb's copy has only in-frame clones and leaves some out. The sample shows about 79,000 clones, roughly 93% of them seen only once. The sequenced sample consisted of PBMCs. The receptors were sampled from a young woman in good health and CMV-seronegative. Each CDR3 is given with its conserved first and last residue. The D gene is left open where the match is weak.

d_gene	j_gene	v_gene	CDR3nt	CDR3aa
TRBD1	TRBJ1-2	TRBV9	TGTGCCAGCAGCGTAGTACAGGGGGGTGGCTACACCTTC	CASSVVQGGGYTF
TRBD1	TRBJ2-7	TRBV29-1	TGCAGCATCCTCCGACAGGGGGCGAAAGACGAGCAGTACTTC	CSILRQGAKDEQYF
TRBD1	TRBJ2-5	TRBV7-6	TGTGCCAGCAGCCCCGGACCGGGACAGGGGATGGAGACCCAGTACTTC	CASSPGPGQGMETQYF
.	TRBJ1-1	TRBV6-1	TGTGCCAGCAGGGAAACTCAGGGTACCCCTGAAGCTTTCTTT	CASRETQGTPEAFF
.	TRBJ2-7	TRBV9	TGTGCCAGCAGCCATGCCCCGGGCGGGGCCTCCTACGAGCAGTACTTC	CASSHAPGGASYEQYF
.	TRBJ1-2	TRBV5-1	TGCGCCAGCAGCTTGAATTACGGGAACTATGGCTACACCTTC	CASSLNYGNYGYTF
TRBD2	TRBJ2-3	TRBV7-2	TGTGCCAGCAGCCCAGGTCGCGGGCGGGGGGGCCGAGATACGCAGTATTTT	CASSPGRGRGGRDTQYF
TRBD2	TRBJ2-3	TRBV12-5	TGTGCTAGTGGTTTGGGCGGGAGGGCAGATACGCAGTATTTT	CASGLGGRADTQYF
.	TRBJ1-1	TRBV11-2	TGTGCCAGCACCGGTGACAGGCACACTGAAGCTTTCTTT	CASTGDRHTEAFF
.	TRBJ1-6	TRBV19	TGTGCCAGTAGTCCCGGGACATCTGTCTCACCCCTCCACTTT	CASSPGTSVSPLHF
.	TRBJ2-3	TRBV6-5	TGTGCCAGCAGCCCGGGACAAGGGACAGATACGCAGTATTTT	CASSPGQGTDTQYF